This TCR beta chain is drawn from a study of T cell responses to AZD1222 COVID-19 vaccine. Study findings and constraints: Nearly half of spike-specific TCRs reportedly target variant regions that are unmutated in the B.1.351 and B.1.1.7 variants. Only a handful of people who got AZD1222 tested seropositive at baseline. Clonal diversity was possibly underestimated, and the donors were mostly white British, with more females.

The sample holds a few counts of this clone. What it binds is not known. The CDR3 runs to 14 residues. Germline V gives CDR1 MNHEY, CDR2 SVGAGI. V lost 10 bases to trimming and J lost 7 bases, with 22 bases between them. Sequenced by immunoSEQ multiplex PCR; TCRdb stores in-frame clones only, minus some. In the table there are 45,000 to 70,000 clones, roughly 90% of which are singletons. V is TRBV6-5 and J is TRBJ1-1; TRBD1 might be the D (5 bases). The source of this sequence is an adult who received the AZD1222 COVID-19 vaccine. The sample in question was peripheral blood, obtained 28 days after the second AZD1222 dose. In nucleotides, the CDR3 is TGTGCCACCGAAAGGCAGGGTGGGCTGGGTGAAGCTTTCTTT. Its translation: CATERQGGLGEAFF.